This T cell receptor beta chain was sequenced for a study of blood T cell repertoires in COVID-19. Background on the study: Both acute and convalescent COVID-19 samples were obtained from the United States, Italy and Spain. T cells, B-cell-depleted T cells, or PBMCs supplied cDNA or gDNA.

Per germline, CDR1 MNHEY and CDR2 SMNVEV (reference sequence). CDR3 size: 13 residues. With V trimmed by 8 bases and J by 3 bases, 4 bases remained unmatched. In the authors' methods: Nucleated cell number was recorded as an estimate derived from reference gene primer amplification. Sequencing was performed with immunoSEQ multiplex PCR; in TCRdb, only in-frame clones are kept and a portion is missing. From that table come the V and J calls and clone size; the DNA was used to work out D and trimming. The sample shows under 200,000 clones, approximately 90% of them seen only once. The sequence was collected from a man aged 45-60 years who had recovered from COVID-19. The chain links TRBV27 to TRBJ1-2; 9 bases fit TRBD1. The sequenced sample was peripheral blood. The CDR3 reads CASAGDRDYGYTF. CDR3 nucleotides: TGTGCCAGCGCCGGGGACAGGGACTATGGCTACACCTTC.